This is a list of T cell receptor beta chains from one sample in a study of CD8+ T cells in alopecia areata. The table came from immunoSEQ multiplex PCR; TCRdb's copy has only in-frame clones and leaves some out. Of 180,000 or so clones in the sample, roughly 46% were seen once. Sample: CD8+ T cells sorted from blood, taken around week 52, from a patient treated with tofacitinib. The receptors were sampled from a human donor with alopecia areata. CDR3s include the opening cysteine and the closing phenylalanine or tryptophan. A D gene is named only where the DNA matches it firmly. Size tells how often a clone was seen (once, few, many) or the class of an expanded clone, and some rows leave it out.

cdr3_nt: TGTGCCAGCAGCGAACAAGGAGATAGCAATCAGCCCCAGCATTTT; cdr3_aa: CASSEQGDSNQPQHF; v_call: TRBV2; clone_size: few; j_call: TRBJ1-5; d_call: NA
cdr3_nt: TGTGCCTGGATCATCTCGGTCGACACTGAAGCTTTCTTT; cdr3_aa: CAWIISVDTEAFF; v_call: TRBV30; clone_size: NA; j_call: TRBJ1-1; d_call: NA
cdr3_nt: TGTGCCAGTAGTCCACCTCGGACGGGAAAGGGCAATCAGCCCCAGCATTTT; cdr3_aa: CASSPPRTGKGNQPQHF; v_call: TRBV19; clone_size: NA; j_call: TRBJ1-5; d_call: NA
cdr3_nt: TGTGCCAGCAGCCAGGCAGGGCGGCCCTACGAGCAGTACTTC; cdr3_aa: CASSQAGRPYEQYF; v_call: TRBV7-9; clone_size: NA; j_call: TRBJ2-7; d_call: NA
cdr3_nt: TGTGCCAGCAGCCCTGGACAGGGACGCGAAAAACTGTTTTTT; cdr3_aa: CASSPGQGREKLFF; v_call: TRBV27; clone_size: NA; j_call: TRBJ1-4; d_call: TRBD1
cdr3_nt: TGCGCCAGCAGCCAAGTGGGCCAGGGCAGGGAAAACATTCAGTACTTC; cdr3_aa: CASSQVGQGRENIQYF; v_call: TRBV4-1; clone_size: NA; j_call: TRBJ2-4; d_call: NA
cdr3_nt: TGCGCCAGCAGCTTGGCGGACAGTACGGTCCAGCCCCAGCATTTT; cdr3_aa: CASSLADSTVQPQHF; v_call: TRBV5-1; clone_size: NA; j_call: TRBJ1-5; d_call: NA
cdr3_nt: TGCAGCGTTGAAGATCCCCAGACAGGGGGCCTAGGCTACACCTTC; cdr3_aa: CSVEDPQTGGLGYTF; v_call: TRBV29-1; clone_size: NA; j_call: TRBJ1-2; d_call: TRBD1
cdr3_nt: TGTGCCAGCAGCGACACATCGGGCGGCTATGGCTACACCTTC; cdr3_aa: CASSDTSGGYGYTF; v_call: TRBV9; clone_size: once; j_call: TRBJ1-2; d_call: NA
cdr3_nt: TGTGCCAGCAGCGGCCCGGGACTAACTTACGAGCAGTACTTC; cdr3_aa: CASSGPGLTYEQYF; v_call: TRBV5-6; clone_size: NA; j_call: TRBJ2-7; d_call: TRBD2
cdr3_nt: TGTGCCACCAGCAGGGCAGAAGATTACGAGCAGTACTTC; cdr3_aa: CATSRAEDYEQYF; v_call: TRBV15; clone_size: NA; j_call: TRBJ2-7; d_call: NA
cdr3_nt: TGTGCCTGGAGTGACGGGGGGCGGTCAGATACGCAGTATTTT; cdr3_aa: CAWSDGGRSDTQYF; v_call: TRBV30; clone_size: few; j_call: TRBJ2-3; d_call: NA
cdr3_nt: TGTGCCAGCAGCTTAGGGACAGGGGTTGCCGGGGAGCTGTTTTTT; cdr3_aa: CASSLGTGVAGELFF; v_call: TRBV5-4; clone_size: few; j_call: TRBJ2-2; d_call: TRBD1
cdr3_nt: TGTGCCAGCAGCGTAGGTCAGTCATCCTACGAGCAGTACTTC; cdr3_aa: CASSVGQSSYEQYF; v_call: TRBV9; clone_size: few; j_call: TRBJ2-7; d_call: NA
cdr3_nt: TGCGCCAGCAGTGAAGCAAGCAGCTACAATGAGCAGTTCTTC; cdr3_aa: CASSEASSYNEQFF; v_call: TRBV10-2; clone_size: few; j_call: TRBJ2-1; d_call: NA
cdr3_nt: TGTGCCTGGAGGGGCGGAGCAACTAATGAAAAACTGTTTTTT; cdr3_aa: CAWRGGATNEKLFF; v_call: TRBV30; clone_size: NA; j_call: TRBJ1-4; d_call: NA
cdr3_nt: TGTGCCAGCAGCGTAGCAGGTCCGGGCACTGAAGCTTTCTTT; cdr3_aa: CASSVAGPGTEAFF; v_call: TRBV9; clone_size: NA; j_call: TRBJ1-1; d_call: NA
cdr3_nt: TGTGCCAGCAGCCAAATGGGCACAGGGTCCGAGCAGTACTTC; cdr3_aa: CASSQMGTGSEQYF; v_call: TRBV4-2; clone_size: NA; j_call: TRBJ2-7; d_call: NA
cdr3_nt: TGTGCCAGTAGTTTCGATAGCTCCTACAATGAGCAGTTCTTC; cdr3_aa: CASSFDSSYNEQFF; v_call: TRBV19; clone_size: NA; j_call: TRBJ2-1; d_call: NA
cdr3_nt: TGCGCCAGCAGCCAGGGGTACGAGCAGTACTTC; cdr3_aa: CASSQGYEQYF; v_call: TRBV5-1; clone_size: NA; j_call: TRBJ2-7; d_call: NA
cdr3_nt: TGTGCCAGCAGCCCCCGGGACAGGGGAGGGACTGAAGCTTTCTTT; cdr3_aa: CASSPRDRGGTEAFF; v_call: TRBV7-9; clone_size: NA; j_call: TRBJ1-1; d_call: TRBD1
cdr3_nt: TGTGCCAGCAGTCCCGGGGACAGCTCCTACGAGCAGTACTTC; cdr3_aa: CASSPGDSSYEQYF; v_call: TRBV6-5; clone_size: NA; j_call: TRBJ2-7; d_call: TRBD1
cdr3_nt: TGCGCCAGCAGCTTGGGACTGGACAATGAGCAGTTCTTC; cdr3_aa: CASSLGLDNEQFF; v_call: TRBV5-1; clone_size: NA; j_call: TRBJ2-1; d_call: NA
cdr3_nt: TGCAGCGGGAAACAGGCGATGAACACTGAAGCTTTCTTT; cdr3_aa: CSGKQAMNTEAFF; v_call: TRBV29-1; clone_size: few; j_call: TRBJ1-1; d_call: NA
cdr3_nt: TGTGCCAGCACCGTCGACAGGGTTGCTGCAGATACGCAGTATTTT; cdr3_aa: CASTVDRVAADTQYF; v_call: TRBV6-1; clone_size: NA; j_call: TRBJ2-3; d_call: TRBD1
cdr3_nt: TGTGCCAGCAGTAGAGGACAGGGGGGCTACGAGCAGTACTTC; cdr3_aa: CASSRGQGGYEQYF; v_call: TRBV6-5; clone_size: few; j_call: TRBJ2-7; d_call: TRBD1
cdr3_nt: TGCAGCGTCCGAAGGTTCGGGAGGACTAATGAAAAACTGTTTTTT; cdr3_aa: CSVRRFGRTNEKLFF; v_call: TRBV29-1; clone_size: NA; j_call: TRBJ1-4; d_call: NA
cdr3_nt: TGTGCCAGTAGTATGGGGACAGGTAGCAATGAGCAGTTCTTC; cdr3_aa: CASSMGTGSNEQFF; v_call: TRBV19; clone_size: few; j_call: TRBJ2-1; d_call: TRBD1
cdr3_nt: TGTGCCAGCAGTCCAGGGACGGATGAGCAGTTCTTC; cdr3_aa: CASSPGTDEQFF; v_call: TRBV7-2; clone_size: NA; j_call: TRBJ2-1; d_call: NA
cdr3_nt: TGTGCCTGGAGTGTATTCAGGGATACTGAAGCTTTCTTT; cdr3_aa: CAWSVFRDTEAFF; v_call: TRBV30; clone_size: NA; j_call: TRBJ1-1; d_call: NA
cdr3_nt: TGCAGCGCCGAACCGTGTCTTCGGGAAGCTAAGGGTAATTCACCCCTCCACTTT; cdr3_aa: CSAEPCLREAKGNSPLHF; v_call: TRBV29-1; clone_size: few; j_call: TRBJ1-6; d_call: NA